The TCR beta chain described here comes from a study of radiation and T cells in renal cell carcinoma. This CDR3 region has 15 residues. V gave up 7 bases and J gave up 4 bases; unmatched junction bases: 8. The V gene's germline CDR1 is LNHDA and CDR2 SQIVND (reference sequence). Time point noted: baseline pretreatment blood. The treatment is: 15 Gy SBRT to primary tumor, nephrectomy 4 weeks later. Blood was sampled at baseline, 2 weeks and 4 weeks after SBRT. Sequencing used immunoSEQ multiplex PCR; TCRdb keeps in-frame clones, though not all of them. The sample includes 150,000 or so clones, about 85% of them seen just once.

This sequence was found in a woman aged 70 to 79 with renal cell carcinoma. Specimen: blood, collected from a patient whose treatment included radiotherapy and nephrectomy. The V gene is TRBV19, the J gene TRBJ2-1, with 9 bases identical to TRBD1. CDR3 DNA sequence: TGTGCCAGTACTCCTGGGGACAGGGAGTACAATGAGCAGTTCTTC. This gives the protein CASTPGDREYNEQFF.